This TCR beta chain was recorded in a study of cytomegalovirus exposure and HLA in healthy donors. 60 Vbeta and 13 Jbeta primers were used in PCR. Produced via immunoSEQ multiplex PCR; TCRdb's table is partial and in-frame only. Here the sample spans around 150,000 clones, 78% being singletons. Sequencing was done on a sample of PBMCs. The source is a woman aged 40 to 50 in good health and CMV-seronegative.

The CDR3 DNA reads TGCGCCAGCAGCCAAACACGGGACAGGCCCTATGGCTACACCTTC. It specifies CASSQTRDRPYGYTF. V is TRBV4-1 and J is TRBJ1-2; 8 bases map to TRBD1. Germline V CDR1 and CDR2: MGHRA, YSYEKL. The CDR3 spans 15 residues. J was trimmed by 4 bases and V by 2 bases; bases with no gene match: 6.